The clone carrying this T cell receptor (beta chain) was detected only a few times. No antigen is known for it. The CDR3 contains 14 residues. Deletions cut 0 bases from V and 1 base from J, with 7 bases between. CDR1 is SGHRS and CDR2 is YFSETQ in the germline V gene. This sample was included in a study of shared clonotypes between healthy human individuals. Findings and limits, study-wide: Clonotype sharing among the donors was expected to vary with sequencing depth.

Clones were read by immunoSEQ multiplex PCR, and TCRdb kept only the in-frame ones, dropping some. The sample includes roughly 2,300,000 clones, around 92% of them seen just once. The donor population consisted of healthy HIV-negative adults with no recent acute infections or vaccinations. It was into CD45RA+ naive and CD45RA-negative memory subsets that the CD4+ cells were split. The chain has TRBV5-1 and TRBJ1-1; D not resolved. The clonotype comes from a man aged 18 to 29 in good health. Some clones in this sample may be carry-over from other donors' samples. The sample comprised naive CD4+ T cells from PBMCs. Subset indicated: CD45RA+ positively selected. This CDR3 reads CASSLALANTEAFF. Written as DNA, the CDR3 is TGCGCCAGCAGCTTGGCCTTAGCGAACACTGAAGCTTTCTTT. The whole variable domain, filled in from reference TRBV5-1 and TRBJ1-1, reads KAGVTQTPRYLIKTRGQQVTLSCSPISGHRSVSWYQQTPGQGLQFLFEYFSETQRNKGNFPGRFSGRQFSNSRSEMNVSTLELGDSALYLCASSLALANTEAFFGQGTRLTVV.